The clone carrying this T cell receptor (beta chain) was observed a few times. Sequencing used cDNA as its template, made by extracting RNA and reverse transcribing it. TCRdb's copy holds only in-frame clones and misses some; the assay was immunoSEQ multiplex PCR. The sample shows 200,000 or so clones, about three fifths of them seen only once. The data stem from a study of CD8+ T cells in alopecia areata. Turning to the study itself: Tofacitinib was taken orally by treated patients, and the dose was 5 to 10 mg twice daily.

CDR1 is SQVTM and CDR2 is ANQGSEA in the germline V gene. V was shortened by 4 bases and J by 1 base, with 14 bases between the two germline ends. The CDR3 has 16 amino acids. The source of this sequence is a human donor with alopecia areata. The chain couples TRBV29-1 to TRBJ2-6; tentative D call: TRBD1 (6 bases). Sequences were derived from CD4+ T cells sorted from blood, sampled at week 0. The CDR3 protein is CSVVWTASSGANVLTF. The CDR3 bases are TGCAGCGTTGTTTGGACAGCAAGTTCTGGGGCCAACGTCCTGACTTTC.